Detailed here is one T cell receptor (beta chain). Its antigen is currently unknown. Profiling relied on immunoSEQ multiplex PCR, and the TCRdb table lists in-frame clones only, not all of them. The sample records 90,000 to 150,000 clones, about 90% being singletons. This sample stems from a study of T cell responses to AZD1222 COVID-19 vaccine. Study results and limitations: Clonal diversity was possibly underestimated, and the donors were mostly white British, with more females. There were repertoire samples only from the period after the peak T cell response.

The CDR3 is made up of 16 amino acids. V was pared by 5 bases and J by 5 bases, with 15 bases of the junction left unmatched. Germline CDR1 and CDR2: SGHTA and FQGTGA. The sequencing used peripheral blood, collected on day 0 of AZD1222 vaccination. The rearrangement joins TRBV7-3 to TRBJ2-7; 7 bases fit TRBD1. The source of this sequence is an adult in good health. In DNA form, the CDR3 reads TGTGCCAGCAGCACGACAGGGACACTAGAGACAAACGAGCAGTACTTC. As protein: CASSTTGTLETNEQYF. The full variable domain, with the rest looked up from reference TRBV7-3 and TRBJ2-7, is GAGVSQTPSNKVTEKGKYVELRCDPISGHTALYWYRQSLGQGPEFLIYFQGTGAADDSGLPNDRFFAVRPEGSVSTLKIQRTERGDSAVYLCASSTTGTLETNEQYFGPGTRLTVT.